This TCR beta chain was sequenced for a study of OX40 agonist ivuxolimab in advanced cancers. The V gene's germline CDR1 is SGHDN and CDR2 FVKESK. The CDR3 contains 12 residues. V lost 1 base, J lost 7 bases, and 7 bases lay in between. Only in-frame clones appear in the TCRdb table, and some are missing; sequencing was by immunoSEQ multiplex PCR. Of 25,000 to 35,000 clones listed, 86% are singletons. The sequence came from an adult with an advanced solid tumor such as melanoma, head and neck, liver or kidney cancer. Sequences were derived from CD4+ or CD8+ T cells sorted from blood, sampled in a trial of the OX40 agonist ivuxolimab. This chain joins TRBV14 and TRBJ1-1; no definite D call. DNA for the CDR3: TGTGCCAGCAGCCAAGGACGTCTTGAAGCTTTCTTT. It encodes CASSQGRLEAFF.